This T cell receptor (beta chain) was sequenced in a study of Tregs in tolerant kidney transplant recipients. Study summary: Related graft donors supplied nonmyeloablative bone marrow transplants, and mixed chimerism was transient. Whole-study results and caveats: Changing PCR primers prevented nucleotide comparison between some patients' samples. The most relevant donor-specific Treg TCRbeta repertoire apparently came from expansion with activated donor B cells.

TCRdb's copy holds only in-frame clones and misses some; the assay was immunoSEQ multiplex PCR. This sample has about 83,000 clones, with 95% to 98% found just once. Worth noting for this clone: Antigen unknown.

CD4+CD25+CD127- Tregs, CD4+CD25- non-Tregs, CD4 and CD8 cells were sorted. Looked up from germline, CDR1 is MNHNS and CDR2 is SASEGT. Unmatched junction bases numbered 9, after V lost 6 bases and J lost 5 bases. The CDR3 runs to 15 residues. The V and J genes are TRBV6-1 and TRBJ2-2; TRBD1 matches 7 bases. The sequences come from CD4+ T cells from blood, collected before the transplant. The clonotype comes from a human donor who received a combined kidney and bone marrow transplant. The CDR3 loop reads CASRGQTLGTGELFF. CDR3 nucleotide sequence: TGTGCCAGCAGGGGACAGACCTTAGGTACCGGGGAGCTGTTTTTT.